The count of the clone carrying this TCR beta chain is one. Different DNA sequences within this sample yield the same CDR3. V shed 5 bases and J shed 4 bases, with 16 bases lying between them. From germline, CDR1 is MDHEN and CDR2 SYDVKM. The CDR3 consists of 15 residues. TCRdb's copy holds only in-frame clones and misses some; the assay was immunoSEQ multiplex PCR. The sample has 140,000 to 150,000 clones, 92% seen once. The data stem from a study of T cell responses to AZD1222 COVID-19 vaccine. This sequence joins TRBV28 and TRBJ2-3, with D perhaps matching TRBD2 (5 bases). The material sequenced was peripheral blood, taken 28 days after the second AZD1222 dose. The source of this sequence is an adult who received the AZD1222 COVID-19 vaccine. The DNA for the CDR3 is TGTGCCAGCAGTCCCCCGGGCAGCGGAGCAGATACGCAGTATTTT. Translating it yields CASSPPGSGADTQYF.